The rows below give T cell receptor beta chains drawn from one sample of a study of control samples from healthy donors and cancer patients. Assay used: immunoSEQ multiplex PCR; TCRdb lists only in-frame clones, some missing. The sample lists about 59,000 clones, more than 85% occurring once. Material: PBMCs. Receptors originate from a man aged 40-50 years with colorectal cancer. Each CDR3 is given with its conserved first and last residue. Only some rows state a clone size, as once, few, many or a class for expanded clones.

>TRBJ1-2|TRBV10-2|once
CASSPGQGGSGNYGYTF
>TRBJ2-3|TRBV30|few
CAWSISGGTDTQYF
>TRBJ1-4|TRBV11-2|.
CASSLDREKLFF
>TRBJ2-5|TRBV18|.
CASSSGLGEGETQYF
>TRBJ1-3|TRBV9|.
CASSVGQAISGNTIYF
>TRBJ1-5|TRBV6-2/TRBV6-3|once
CASSYSTGGKGMGNQPQHF
>TRBJ1-1|TRBV7-2|.
CASSWTSGASNTEAFF
>TRBJ2-7|TRBV7-8|once
CASGLAGYSEQYF
>TRBJ2-5|TRBV3-1/TRBV3-2|once
CASSQDRYGPRGTQYF
>TRBJ1-1|TRBV5-6|.
CASTPSLGTPRDTEAFF
>TRBJ1-2|TRBV2|.
CANSLTGGAGGYTF
>TRBJ2-3|TRBV18|.
CASSLTSGGARDTQYF
>TRBJ2-1|TRBV15|once
CATSRAGGGANEQFF
>TRBJ2-7|TRBV2|.
CANHRVAGDKYEQYF
>TRBJ1-1|TRBV11-2|.
CASSTDRKTEAFF
>TRBJ1-5|TRBV12-3/TRBV12-4|.
CASSLGDQPQHF
>TRBJ1-4|TRBV7-9|.
CASSLAGTGNEKLFF
>TRBJ1-2|TRBV11-3|.
CASSSGQGYYGYTF
>TRBJ1-1|TRBV4-3|.
CASSPIRGTEAFF
>TRBJ1-4|TRBV3-1/TRBV3-2|.
CASSLSLGEKLFF
>TRBJ2-2|TRBV9|.
CASKAQGPPTGELFF
>TRBJ2-5|TRBV4-3|.
CASSQTSGAGETQYF
>TRBJ1-2|TRBV5-6|.
CASSSQGVANYGYTF
>TRBJ2-2|TRBV11-3|.
CASSLGGGDRELFF
>TRBJ2-2|TRBV4-1|once
CASSQVGLGRNTGELFF
>TRBJ1-6|TRBV7-9|once
CASSQVGQGASPLHF
>TRBJ2-3|TRBV10-2|.
CASSEPPNTQYF
>TRBJ2-2|TRBV5-8|.
CASSNRGVEELFF
>TRBJ1-2|TRBV2|few
CASSDKQGANYGYTF
>TRBJ1-1|TRBV29-1|.
CSVDRGTVATEAFF
>TRBJ2-1|TRBV5-1|.
CASRAGLASVEQFF
>TRBJ1-1|TRBV30|.
CAWGAWVNTEAFF
>TRBJ2-3|TRBV7-2|few
CASSPDSLGTDTQYF
>TRBJ1-1|TRBV27|.
CASTRTTNSHTEAFF
>TRBJ2-6|TRBV9|.
CASRSFSGANVLTF
>TRBJ1-1|TRBV11-1|.
CASSLEGLNTEAFF
>TRBJ1-5|TRBV3-1/TRBV3-2|.
CASSQAGTGNQPQHF
>TRBJ2-7|TRBV6-5|.
CASTPGGAREQYF
>TRBJ2-7|TRBV5-8|.
CASSLSRQGGHEQYF
>TRBJ2-2|TRBV5-4|few
CASSGTSNTGELFF
>TRBJ1-2|TRBV28|.
CASNPRTGSWYGYTF
>TRBJ1-1|TRBV7-8|few
CASSLGIGNTEAFF
>TRBJ2-5|TRBV5-4|.
CASSLPATSGGGETQYF
>TRBJ2-7|TRBV2|once
CASSGLAGREQYF
>TRBJ1-1|TRBV7-9|.
CASSLGDRGRVTEAFF
>TRBJ1-1|TRBV5-1|.
CASSFRDSLNTEAFF
>TRBJ1-3|TRBV6-5|.
CASSQNRGSGNTIYF
>TRBJ2-3|TRBV7-2|.
CASSLGTTSTDTQYF
>TRBJ2-5|TRBV7-3|.
CASSLGTASQETQYF
>TRBJ1-1|TRBV30|.
CAWSDPRTGGLATEAFF
>TRBJ1-2|TRBV5-1|.
CATRTGIDYGYTF
>TRBJ1-3|TRBV6-1|.
CASSEWQQLGNTIYF
>TRBJ2-2|TRBV5-6|.
CASSSRGVTGELFF